These T cell receptor beta chains were read from a single sample in a study of T cell responses to AZD1222 COVID-19 vaccine. Measured with immunoSEQ multiplex PCR; TCRdb has only the in-frame clones, and not every one. The data contain 45,000 to 70,000 clones, around 87% of them singletons. The sample here was peripheral blood, taken on day 0 of AZD1222 vaccination. These receptors all come from an adult in good health. The CDR3 runs from the conserved cysteine through the conserved F or W. The order of the fields is clone size, D gene, V gene, J gene, CDR3 protein. The D gene is left open where the match is weak. Expanded clones get a size class; other rows say once, few or many, or leave the size out.

.	.	TRBV3-1/TRBV3-2	TRBJ2-6	CASSLDSSGANVLTF
.	.	TRBV6-5	TRBJ1-5	CANLKGYSNQPQHF
.	.	TRBV28	TRBJ1-3	CASSQASLSGNTIYF
.	.	TRBV29-1	TRBJ1-1	CSVVVVEAFF
.	.	TRBV27	TRBJ1-4	CASSSREGPEKLFF
.	.	TRBV9	TRBJ1-3	CASSPQTGGNTIYF
.	.	TRBV11-2	TRBJ2-1	CASSIRQSSYNEQFF
.	.	TRBV13	TRBJ2-7	CASSLYSVYEQYF
few	.	TRBV5-1	TRBJ2-6	CASSLSLSGANVLTF
.	TRBD1	TRBV29-1	TRBJ1-2	CSVEIGWDRGYGYTF
.	.	TRBV7-8	TRBJ1-5	CASTFQGSNQPQHF
.	TRBD1	TRBV6-2/TRBV6-3	TRBJ1-2	CASSPLRDRTFYGYTF
.	TRBD1	TRBV27	TRBJ2-7	CASEPGDSVCYEQYF
.	TRBD2	TRBV2	TRBJ2-1	CASRAGTSSYNEQFF
.	TRBD2	TRBV7-9	TRBJ2-5	CASSLILAGGFFETQYF
.	.	TRBV28	TRBJ1-3	CASSPAWGRGSGNTIYF
.	.	TRBV6-5	TRBJ1-1	CASSKDQGRAFF
.	.	TRBV3-1/TRBV3-2	TRBJ2-7	CASSQSSVGFEQYF
.	.	TRBV13	TRBJ2-7	CASSQSWDYEQYF
.	.	TRBV3-1/TRBV3-2	TRBJ2-7	CASSHVMTGSYVDF
.	.	TRBV7-3	TRBJ1-1	CASSLSSNTEAFF
.	.	TRBV15	TRBJ1-5	CATSSRRLQPQHF
.	.	TRBV21-1	TRBJ2-1	CASGPEGGSYHNEQFF
.	.	TRBV15	TRBJ2-1	CATRDAGGYNEQFF
.	.	TRBV2	TRBJ2-2	CASSTRGGLNTGELFF
.	TRBD1	TRBV9	TRBJ1-3	CASSPQGSGNTIYF
medium-sized	TRBD1	TRBV7-8	TRBJ2-7	CASSFRTEIRTGFAYEQYF
.	.	TRBV5-4	TRBJ2-1	CASSLEWNEQFF
.	.	TRBV15	TRBJ1-6	CATSSQTNRNSPLHF
.	TRBD2	TRBV4-2	TRBJ2-1	CASSQDAGGPENEQFF
.	.	TRBV30	TRBJ2-7	CAWRPSNYEQYF
.	.	TRBV27	TRBJ1-1	CASSSPRGAFF
.	.	TRBV7-2	TRBJ2-1	CASSFKMISSYNEQFF
.	.	TRBV30	TRBJ1-1	CAWSTGQRVTEAFF
.	.	TRBV5-7	TRBJ2-1	CASSQDGSRLSYNEQFF
.	TRBD2	TRBV6-1	TRBJ2-3	CASSEAVLASGLDTQYF
.	TRBD1	TRBV4-3	TRBJ1-1	CASSQHDREDTEAFF
.	.	TRBV7-2	TRBJ2-2	CASSLGQVDTGELFF
.	TRBD1	TRBV10-3	TRBJ1-1	CATQQGANTEAFF
few	TRBD2	TRBV7-9	TRBJ2-1	CASSLGVSRGAYNEQFF
.	.	TRBV5-1	TRBJ2-3	CASSLGLATDTQYF
.	TRBD2	TRBV7-9	TRBJ2-5	CASTRGLAGGPETQYF
.	.	TRBV5-1	TRBJ1-5	CASSLVPGSPNQPQHF
.	.	TRBV18	TRBJ1-3	CASSPDSGNTIYF
.	.	TRBV28	TRBJ2-5	CASSLYGGMVQETQYF
once	.	TRBV27	TRBJ2-3	CASSLWGTDTQYF
.	.	TRBV4-3	TRBJ1-5	CASSQDAGVNQPQHF
.	.	TRBV19	TRBJ2-5	CASSRGVSPPETQYF
.	TRBD2	TRBV27	TRBJ2-5	CASSQTSGRGWETQYF
.	.	TRBV9	TRBJ2-2	CASSSHGGELFF
once	TRBD2	TRBV14	TRBJ2-5	CASSRGLAGAETQYF
once	.	TRBV6-2/TRBV6-3	TRBJ2-7	CASSYTGGYEQYF
.	TRBD2	TRBV4-2	TRBJ2-3	CASSPEGILLREGEASTDTQYF
.	.	TRBV5-1	TRBJ1-4	CASSLALGDEKLFF
.	TRBD1	TRBV19	TRBJ1-6	CASTRDSGSYNSPLHF